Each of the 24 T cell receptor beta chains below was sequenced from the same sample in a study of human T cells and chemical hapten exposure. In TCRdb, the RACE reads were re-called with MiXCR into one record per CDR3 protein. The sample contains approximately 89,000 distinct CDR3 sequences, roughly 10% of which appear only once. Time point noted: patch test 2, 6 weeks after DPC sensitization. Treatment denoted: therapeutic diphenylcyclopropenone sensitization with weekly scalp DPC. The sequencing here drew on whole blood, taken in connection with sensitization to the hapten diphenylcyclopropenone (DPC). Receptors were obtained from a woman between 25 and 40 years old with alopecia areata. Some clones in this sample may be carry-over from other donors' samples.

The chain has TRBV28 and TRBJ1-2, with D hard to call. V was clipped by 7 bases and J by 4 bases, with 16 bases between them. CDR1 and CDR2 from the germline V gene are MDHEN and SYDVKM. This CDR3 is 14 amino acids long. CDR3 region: CASTFARSPYGYTF. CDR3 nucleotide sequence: TGTGCCAGCACCTTCGCCAGGTCACCCTATGGCTACACCTTC.

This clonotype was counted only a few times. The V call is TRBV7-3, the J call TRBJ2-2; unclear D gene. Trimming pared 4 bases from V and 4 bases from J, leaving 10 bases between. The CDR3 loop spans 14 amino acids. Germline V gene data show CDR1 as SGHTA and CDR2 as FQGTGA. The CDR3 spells CASSSGQGTGELFF. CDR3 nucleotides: TGTGCCAGCAGCTCGGGTCAAGGCACCGGGGAGCTGTTTTTT.

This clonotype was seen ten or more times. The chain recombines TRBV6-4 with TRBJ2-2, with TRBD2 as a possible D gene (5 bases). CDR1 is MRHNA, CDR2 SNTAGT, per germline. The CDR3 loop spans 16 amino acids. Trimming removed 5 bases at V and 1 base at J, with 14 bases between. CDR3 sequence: CASSPLGSRNTGELFF. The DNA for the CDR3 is TGTGCCAGCAGTCCTCTGGGGAGTAGGAACACCGGGGAGCTGTTTTTT.

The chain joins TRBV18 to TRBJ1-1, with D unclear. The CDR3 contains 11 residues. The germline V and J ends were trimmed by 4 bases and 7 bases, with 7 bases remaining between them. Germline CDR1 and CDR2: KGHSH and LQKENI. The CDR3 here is CASSRVGEAFF. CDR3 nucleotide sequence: TGTGCCAGCTCACGGGTGGGTGAAGCTTTCTTT.

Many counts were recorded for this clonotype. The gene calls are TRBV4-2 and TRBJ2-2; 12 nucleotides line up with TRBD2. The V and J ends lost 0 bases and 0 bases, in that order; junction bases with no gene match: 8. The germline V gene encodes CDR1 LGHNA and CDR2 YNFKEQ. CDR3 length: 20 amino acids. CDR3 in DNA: TGTGCCAGCAGCCAAGAAGGGGGAGGACTAGCGGGGACGAACACCGGGGAGCTGTTTTTT. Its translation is CASSQEGGGLAGTNTGELFF.

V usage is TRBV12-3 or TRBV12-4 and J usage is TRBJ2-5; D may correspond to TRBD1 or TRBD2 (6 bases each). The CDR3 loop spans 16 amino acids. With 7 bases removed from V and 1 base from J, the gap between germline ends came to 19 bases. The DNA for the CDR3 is TGTGCCAGCACCCCGGGGGCAGGGGCATCCCAAGAGACCCAGTACTTC. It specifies CASTPGAGASQETQYF.

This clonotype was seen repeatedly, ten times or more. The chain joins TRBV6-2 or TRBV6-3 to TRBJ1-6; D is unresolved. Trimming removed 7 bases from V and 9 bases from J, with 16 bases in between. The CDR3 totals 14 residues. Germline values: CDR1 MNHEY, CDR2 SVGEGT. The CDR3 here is CASIQRVATSPLHF. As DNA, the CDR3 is TGTGCCAGCATCCAAAGGGTCGCGACTTCACCCCTCCACTTT.

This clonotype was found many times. The CDR3 nucleotides are TGCAGTGCTGTTCGACTGGGACAGGGCCCCTACGAGCAGTACTTC. As protein: CSAVRLGQGPYEQYF. The V gene is TRBV20-1, the J gene TRBJ2-7; TRBD1 agrees at 9 bases. Germline V CDR1 and CDR2: DFQATT, SNEGSKA (reference sequence). The CDR3 loop spans 15 amino acids. Losses at the gene ends were 5 bases for V and 2 bases for J; bases not matched to a gene: 10.

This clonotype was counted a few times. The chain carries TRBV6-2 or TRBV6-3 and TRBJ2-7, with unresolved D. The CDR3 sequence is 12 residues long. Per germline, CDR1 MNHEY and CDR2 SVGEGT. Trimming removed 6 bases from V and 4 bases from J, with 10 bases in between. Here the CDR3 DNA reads TGTGCCAGCAGATCCAGTCGTTACGAGCAGTACTTC. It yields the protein CASRSSRYEQYF.

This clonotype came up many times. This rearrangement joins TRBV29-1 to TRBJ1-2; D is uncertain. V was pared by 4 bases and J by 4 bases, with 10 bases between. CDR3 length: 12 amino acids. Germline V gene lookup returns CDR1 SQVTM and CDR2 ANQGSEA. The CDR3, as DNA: TGCAGCGTTGGCGGGAGTGGCTATGGCTACACCTTC. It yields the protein CSVGGSGYGYTF.

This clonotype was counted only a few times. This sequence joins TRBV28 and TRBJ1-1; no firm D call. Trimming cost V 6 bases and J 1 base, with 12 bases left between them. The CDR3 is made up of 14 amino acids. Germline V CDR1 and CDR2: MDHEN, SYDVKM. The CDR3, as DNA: TGTGCCAGCAGGACCGGGCACACGAACACTGAAGCTTTCTTT. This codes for CASRTGHTNTEAFF.

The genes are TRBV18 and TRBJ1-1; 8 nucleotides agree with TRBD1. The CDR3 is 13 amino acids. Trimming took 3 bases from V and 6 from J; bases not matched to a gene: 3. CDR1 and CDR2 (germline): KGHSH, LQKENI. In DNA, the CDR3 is TGTGCCAGCTCACCTTCGGACAGGGCTGAAGCTTTCTTT. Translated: CASSPSDRAEAFF.

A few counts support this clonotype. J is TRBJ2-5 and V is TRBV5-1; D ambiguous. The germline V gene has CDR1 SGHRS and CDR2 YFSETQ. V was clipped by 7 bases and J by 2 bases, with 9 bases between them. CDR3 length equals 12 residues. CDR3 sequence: CASGFGQETQYF. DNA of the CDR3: TGCGCCAGCGGTTTTGGACAAGAGACCCAGTACTTC.

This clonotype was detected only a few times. CDR3 sequence (DNA): TGTGCCAGCAGCTTGTGGGGACAGGGGTGGACTGAAGCTTTCTTT. It codes for CASSLWGQGWTEAFF. The chain is built from TRBV5-6 and TRBJ1-1; TRBD1 matches at 10 bases. CDR1 and CDR2 from the germline V gene are SGHDT and YYEEEE. The CDR3 loop spans 15 amino acids. V trimming: 1 base; J trimming: 5 bases; junction bases outside the gene matches: 5.

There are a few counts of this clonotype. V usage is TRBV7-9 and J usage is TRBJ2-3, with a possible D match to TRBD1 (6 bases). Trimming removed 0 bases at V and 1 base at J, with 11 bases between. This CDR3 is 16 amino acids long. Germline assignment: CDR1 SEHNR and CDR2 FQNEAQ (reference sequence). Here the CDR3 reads CASSLAGQGRTDTQYF. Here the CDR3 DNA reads TGTGCCAGCAGCTTAGCTGGCCAGGGGCGCACAGATACGCAGTATTTT.

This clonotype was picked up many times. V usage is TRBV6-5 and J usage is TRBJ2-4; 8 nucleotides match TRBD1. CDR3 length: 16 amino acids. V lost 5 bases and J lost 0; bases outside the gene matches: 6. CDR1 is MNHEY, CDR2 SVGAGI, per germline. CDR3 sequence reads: CASSRGQGRAKNIQYF. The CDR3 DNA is TGTGCCAGCAGTCGCGGACAGGGAAGAGCCAAAAACATTCAGTACTTC.

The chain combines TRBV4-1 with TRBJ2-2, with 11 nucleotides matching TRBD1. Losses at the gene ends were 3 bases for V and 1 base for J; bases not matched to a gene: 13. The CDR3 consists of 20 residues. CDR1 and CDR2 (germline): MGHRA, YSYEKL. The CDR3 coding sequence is TGCGCCAGCAGCCATCCTCGGACAGGGGGCTCGAGTCAGAACACCGGGGAGCTGTTTTTT. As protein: CASSHPRTGGSSQNTGELFF.

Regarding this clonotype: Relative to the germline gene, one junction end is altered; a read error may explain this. CDR3 coding DNA: TGTGCCAGCAGCTTAGATCGGGGGCCGTCGAATTCGCCCCTCCACTTT. Its translation is CASSLDRGPSNSPLHF. This chain connects TRBV5-4 to TRBJ1-6; a weak D match, TRBD1 (6 bases). Per the germline V gene, CDR1 is SGHNT and CDR2 is YYREEE (reference sequence). The CDR3 spans 16 residues.

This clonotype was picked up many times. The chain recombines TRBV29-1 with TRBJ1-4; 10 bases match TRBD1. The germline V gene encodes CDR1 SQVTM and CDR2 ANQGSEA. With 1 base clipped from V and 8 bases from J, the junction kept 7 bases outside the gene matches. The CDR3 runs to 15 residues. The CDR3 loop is CSVEGPGQGKEKLFF. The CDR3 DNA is TGCAGCGTTGAAGGGCCGGGACAGGGGAAGGAAAAACTGTTTTTT.

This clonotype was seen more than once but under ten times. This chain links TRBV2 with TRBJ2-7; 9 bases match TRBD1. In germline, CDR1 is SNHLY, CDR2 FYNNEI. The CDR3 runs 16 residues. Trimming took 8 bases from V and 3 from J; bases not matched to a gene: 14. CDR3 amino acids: CASSPQRTGVNYEQYF. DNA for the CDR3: TGTGCCAGCTCCCCCCAACGGACAGGGGTTAACTACGAGCAGTACTTC.

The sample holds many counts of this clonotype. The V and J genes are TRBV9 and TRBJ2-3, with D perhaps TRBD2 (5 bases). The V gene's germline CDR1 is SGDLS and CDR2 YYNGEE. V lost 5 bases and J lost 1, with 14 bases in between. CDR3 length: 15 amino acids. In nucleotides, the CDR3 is TGTGCCAGCAGGGTCGCGGGCAAGGGCACAGATACGCAGTATTTT. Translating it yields CASRVAGKGTDTQYF.

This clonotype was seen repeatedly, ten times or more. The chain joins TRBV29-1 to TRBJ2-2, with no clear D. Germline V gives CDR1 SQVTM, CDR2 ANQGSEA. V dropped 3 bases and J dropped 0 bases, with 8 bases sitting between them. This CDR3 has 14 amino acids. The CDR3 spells CSVERQPNTGELFF. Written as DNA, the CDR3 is TGCAGCGTTGAGCGCCAGCCGAACACCGGGGAGCTGTTTTTT.

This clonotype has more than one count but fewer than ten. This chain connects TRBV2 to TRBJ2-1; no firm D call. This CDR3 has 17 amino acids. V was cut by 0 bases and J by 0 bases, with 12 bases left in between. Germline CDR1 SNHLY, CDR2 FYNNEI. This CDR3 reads CASSEAHGSYSYNEQFF. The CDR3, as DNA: TGTGCCAGCAGTGAAGCGCATGGGTCTTACTCCTACAATGAGCAGTTCTTC.

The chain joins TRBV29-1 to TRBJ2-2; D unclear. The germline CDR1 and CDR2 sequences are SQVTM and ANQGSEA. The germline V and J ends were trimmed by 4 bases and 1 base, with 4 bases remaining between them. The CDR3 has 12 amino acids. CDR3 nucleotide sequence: TGCAGCGTTGGGGAGAACACCGGGGAGCTGTTTTTT. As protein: CSVGENTGELFF.